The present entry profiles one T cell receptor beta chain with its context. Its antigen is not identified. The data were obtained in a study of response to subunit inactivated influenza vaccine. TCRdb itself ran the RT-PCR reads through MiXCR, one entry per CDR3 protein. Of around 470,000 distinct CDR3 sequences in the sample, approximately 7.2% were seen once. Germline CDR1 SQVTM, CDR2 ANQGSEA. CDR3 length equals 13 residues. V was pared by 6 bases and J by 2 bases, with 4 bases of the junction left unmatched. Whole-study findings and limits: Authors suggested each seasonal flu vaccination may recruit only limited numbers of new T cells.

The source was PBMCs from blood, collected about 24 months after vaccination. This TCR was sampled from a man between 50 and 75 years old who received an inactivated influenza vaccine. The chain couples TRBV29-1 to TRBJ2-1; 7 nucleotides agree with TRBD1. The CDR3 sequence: CSVSDRTYNEQFF. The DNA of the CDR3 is TGCAGCGTGTCGGACAGGACCTACAATGAGCAGTTCTTC.